A single T cell receptor (beta chain) is shown here with its context. The sequenced template was cDNA made from the entire isolated RNA. Profiled with immunoSEQ multiplex PCR; TCRdb holds only in-frame clones, not every one. The table lists 130,000 to 150,000 clones, under 60% of them singletons. The source of the sample is a study of beta chain features in type 1 diabetes. In germline, CDR1 is SQVTM, CDR2 ANQGSEA. V lost 7 bases and J lost 5; bases outside the gene matches: 6. This CDR3 region has 13 residues. This TCR was sampled from a man between 18 and 29 years old in good health. Sequencing used Tregs from blood. The V gene is TRBV29-1, the J gene TRBJ2-4; TRBD2 matches 9 bases. The CDR3 coding sequence is TGCAGCGCGCGTAGCGGGAGCCAAAACATTCAGTACTTC. It specifies CSARSGSQNIQYF.